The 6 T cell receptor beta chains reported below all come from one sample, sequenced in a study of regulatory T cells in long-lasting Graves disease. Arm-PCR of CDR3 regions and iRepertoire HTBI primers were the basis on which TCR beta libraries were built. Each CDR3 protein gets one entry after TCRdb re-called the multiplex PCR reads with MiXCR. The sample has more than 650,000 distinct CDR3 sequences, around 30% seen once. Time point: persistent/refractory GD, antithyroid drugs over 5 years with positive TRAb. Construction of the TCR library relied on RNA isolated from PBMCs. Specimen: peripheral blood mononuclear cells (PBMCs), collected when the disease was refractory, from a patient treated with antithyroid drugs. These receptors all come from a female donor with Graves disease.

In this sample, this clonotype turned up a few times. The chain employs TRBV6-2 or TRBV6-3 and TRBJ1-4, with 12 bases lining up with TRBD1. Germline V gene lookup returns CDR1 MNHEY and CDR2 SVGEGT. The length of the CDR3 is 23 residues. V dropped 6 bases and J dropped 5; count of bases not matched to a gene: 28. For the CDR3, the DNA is TGTGCCAGCAGAACGCTACGGGACAGGGGGCGATGGCTTCCGCGAGCGGGGAATGAAAAACTGTTTTTT. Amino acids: CASRTLRDRGRWLPRAGNEKLFF.

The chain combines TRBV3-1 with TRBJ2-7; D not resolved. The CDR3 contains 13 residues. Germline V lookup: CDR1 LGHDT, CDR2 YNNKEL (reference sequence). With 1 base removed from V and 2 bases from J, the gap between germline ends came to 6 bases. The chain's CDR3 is CASSQAAPYEQYF. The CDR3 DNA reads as TGTGCCAGCAGCCAAGCGGCCCCCTACGAGCAGTACTTC.

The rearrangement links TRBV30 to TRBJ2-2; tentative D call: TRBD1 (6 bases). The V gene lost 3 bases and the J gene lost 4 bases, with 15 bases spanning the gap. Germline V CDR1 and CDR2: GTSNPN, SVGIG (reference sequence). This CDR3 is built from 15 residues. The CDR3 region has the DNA TGTGCCTGGAGGGAACAGGGAGTTGGCACCGGGGAGCTGTTTTTT. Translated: CAWREQGVGTGELFF.

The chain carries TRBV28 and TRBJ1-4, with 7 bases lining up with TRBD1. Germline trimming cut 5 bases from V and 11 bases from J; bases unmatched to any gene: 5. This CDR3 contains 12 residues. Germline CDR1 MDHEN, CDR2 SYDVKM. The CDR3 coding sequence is TGTGCCAGCAGTCCCAGGACAGGCAAACTGTTTTTT. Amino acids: CASSPRTGKLFF.

The CDR3 bases are TGTGCCAGCAGCTCACCGCTAGCGCGCCGGACCTACGAGCAGTACTTC. It codes for CASSSPLARRTYEQYF. This chain joins TRBV11-2 and TRBJ2-7, with D perhaps matching TRBD2 (6 bases). Per the germline V gene, CDR1 is SGHAT and CDR2 is FQNNGV. Deletions cut 4 bases from V and 2 bases from J, with 18 bases between. This CDR3 comprises 16 residues.

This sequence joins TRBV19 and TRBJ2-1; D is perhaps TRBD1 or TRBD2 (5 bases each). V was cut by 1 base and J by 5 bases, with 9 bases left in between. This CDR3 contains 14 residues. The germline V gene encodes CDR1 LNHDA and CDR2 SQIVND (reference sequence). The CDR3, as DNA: TGTGCCAGTAGTATAGCGGGGCTCAACAATGAGCAGTTCTTC. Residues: CASSIAGLNNEQFF.